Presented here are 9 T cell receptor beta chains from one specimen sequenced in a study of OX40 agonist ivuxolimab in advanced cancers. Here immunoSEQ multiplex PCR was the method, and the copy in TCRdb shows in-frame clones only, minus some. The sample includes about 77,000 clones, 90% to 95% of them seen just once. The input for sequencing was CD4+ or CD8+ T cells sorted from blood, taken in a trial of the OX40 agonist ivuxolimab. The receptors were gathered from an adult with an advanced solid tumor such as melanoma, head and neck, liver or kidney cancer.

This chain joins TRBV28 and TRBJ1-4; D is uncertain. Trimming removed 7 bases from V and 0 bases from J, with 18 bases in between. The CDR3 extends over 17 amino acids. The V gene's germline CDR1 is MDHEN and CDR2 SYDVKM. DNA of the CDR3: TGTGCCAGCACTACATTCCCGACGGCGGCAACTAATGAAAAACTGTTTTTT. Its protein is CASTTFPTAATNEKLFF.

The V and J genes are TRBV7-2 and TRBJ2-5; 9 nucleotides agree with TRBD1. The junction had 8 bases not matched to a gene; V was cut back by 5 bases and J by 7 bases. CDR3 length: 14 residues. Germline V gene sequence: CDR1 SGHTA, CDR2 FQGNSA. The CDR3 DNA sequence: TGTGCCAGCAGCCCGGGACAGGGCCTTAGGACCCAGTACTTC. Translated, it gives CASSPGQGLRTQYF.

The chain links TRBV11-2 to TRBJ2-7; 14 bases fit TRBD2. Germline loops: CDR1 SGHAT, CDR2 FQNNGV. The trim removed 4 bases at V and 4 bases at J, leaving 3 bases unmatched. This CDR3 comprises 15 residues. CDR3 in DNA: TGTGCCAGCAGCTCCGGGACTAGCGGGAGATACGAGCAGTACTTC. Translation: CASSSGTSGRYEQYF.

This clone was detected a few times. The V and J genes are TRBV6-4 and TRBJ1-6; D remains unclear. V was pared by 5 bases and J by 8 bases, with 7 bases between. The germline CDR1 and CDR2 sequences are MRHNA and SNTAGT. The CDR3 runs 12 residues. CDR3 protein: CASSNGDSPLHF. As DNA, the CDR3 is TGTGCCAGCAGTAACGGAGATTCACCCCTCCACTTT.

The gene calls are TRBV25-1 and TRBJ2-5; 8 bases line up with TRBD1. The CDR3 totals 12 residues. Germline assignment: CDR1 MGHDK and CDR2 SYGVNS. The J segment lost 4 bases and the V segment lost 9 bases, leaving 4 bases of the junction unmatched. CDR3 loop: CASTTGGETQYF. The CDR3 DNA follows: TGTGCCAGTACCACAGGGGGAGAGACCCAGTACTTC.

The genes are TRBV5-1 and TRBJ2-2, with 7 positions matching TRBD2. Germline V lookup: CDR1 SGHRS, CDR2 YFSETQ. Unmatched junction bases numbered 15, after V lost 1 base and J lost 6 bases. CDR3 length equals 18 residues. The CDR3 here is CASSLNPTGLTGAGELFF. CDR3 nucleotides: TGCGCCAGCAGCTTGAACCCGACGGGACTAACGGGGGCCGGGGAGCTGTTTTTT.

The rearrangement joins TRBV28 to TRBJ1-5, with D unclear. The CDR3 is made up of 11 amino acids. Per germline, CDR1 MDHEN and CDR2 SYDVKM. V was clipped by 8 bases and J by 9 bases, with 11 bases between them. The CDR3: CASLGLGPQHF. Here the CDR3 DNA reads TGTGCCAGCCTTGGGCTGGGGCCCCAGCATTTT.

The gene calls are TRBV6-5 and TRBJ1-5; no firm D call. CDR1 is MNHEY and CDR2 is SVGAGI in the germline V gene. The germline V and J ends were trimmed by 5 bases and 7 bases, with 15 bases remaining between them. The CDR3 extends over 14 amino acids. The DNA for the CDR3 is TGTGCCAGCAGTGATCGTCTGGACCGCCAGCCCCAGCATTTT. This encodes CASSDRLDRQPQHF.

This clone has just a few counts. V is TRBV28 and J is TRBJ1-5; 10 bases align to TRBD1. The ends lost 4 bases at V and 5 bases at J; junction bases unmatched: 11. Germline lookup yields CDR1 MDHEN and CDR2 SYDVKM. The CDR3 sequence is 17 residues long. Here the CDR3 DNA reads TGTGCCAGCAGTTACCCCCTCATGACAGGGGGCCATCAGCCCCAGCATTTT. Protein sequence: CASSYPLMTGGHQPQHF. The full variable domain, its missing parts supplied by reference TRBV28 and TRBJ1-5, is DVKVTQSSRYLVKRTGEKVFLECVQDMDHENMFWYRQDPGLGLRLIYFSYDVKMKEKGDIPEGYSVSREKKERFSLILESASTNQTSMYLCASSYPLMTGGHQPQHFGDGTRLSIL.